One and the same sample provided the 14 T cell receptor beta chains below, sequenced in a study of blood T cell repertoires in COVID-19. Clones were read by immunoSEQ multiplex PCR, and TCRdb kept only the in-frame ones, dropping some. The table records over 110,000 clones, about 80% of them present only once. Sequenced input: peripheral blood. These receptors were collected from a man between 65 and 85 years old who had recovered from COVID-19.

The chain joins TRBV7-6 to TRBJ2-2; 15 nucleotides agree with TRBD2. Germline CDR1 and CDR2: SGHVS and FNYEAQ. The V segment lost 5 bases and the J segment 4 bases; nucleotides outside the gene matches: 8. This CDR3 has 18 amino acids. CDR3: CASSRTSGRAGGTGELFF. Written as DNA, the CDR3 is TGTGCCAGCAGCCGGACTAGCGGGAGGGCTGGAGGCACCGGGGAGCTGTTTTTT.

This chain joins TRBV27 and TRBJ1-1; TRBD1 aligns across 9 bases. CDR3 length: 15 amino acids. V was clipped by 5 bases and J by 5 bases; unmatched bases: 9. Germline CDR1 and CDR2: MNHEY and SMNVEV (reference sequence). CDR3 sequence (DNA): TGTGCCAGCAGTCTCTCGACAGGGGGGACGACTGAAGCTTTCTTT. It specifies CASSLSTGGTTEAFF.

This clone occurred a few times. The chain carries TRBV5-6 and TRBJ2-7; possibly TRBD1 for D (6 bases). The germline V gene has CDR1 SGHDT and CDR2 YYEEEE. This CDR3 contains 15 residues. V lost 0 bases and J lost 2, with 12 bases in between. CDR3 nucleotides: TGTGCCAGCAGCTTGGTCAGGGGCCATACCTACGAGCAGTACTTC. Protein product: CASSLVRGHTYEQYF.

The V gene is TRBV9, the J gene TRBJ2-7; maybe TRBD2 (5 bases). This CDR3 comprises 15 residues. Germline loops: CDR1 SGDLS, CDR2 YYNGEE. V lost 0 bases, J lost 0 bases, and 10 bases lay in between. CDR3 protein: CASSVASSISYEQYF. The CDR3 DNA reads as TGTGCCAGCAGCGTAGCTAGCAGCATCTCCTACGAGCAGTACTTC.

This clone came up a few times. The rearrangement joins TRBV7-9 to TRBJ2-7; TRBD2 aligns across 12 bases. V lost 5 bases to trimming and J lost 0 bases; unmatched junction nucleotides: 14. From germline, CDR1 is SEHNR and CDR2 FQNEAQ (reference sequence). CDR3 length: 19 amino acids. CDR3 region: CASSPVGRTSGMSSYEQYF. The CDR3 nucleotides read TGTGCCAGCAGCCCTGTGGGGAGGACTAGCGGGATGAGCTCCTACGAGCAGTACTTC.

The rearrangement links TRBV7-9 to TRBJ2-7; TRBD2 is a possible D gene (5 bases). V gave up 4 bases and J gave up 4 bases, with 17 bases separating them. The germline CDR1 and CDR2 sequences are SEHNR and FQNEAQ (reference sequence). The CDR3 contains 15 residues. DNA of the CDR3: TGTGCCAGCAGCTCCCCGGACTCGAAAGATTACGAGCAGTACTTC. This encodes CASSSPDSKDYEQYF.

The chain has TRBV27 and TRBJ2-3, with 14 bases identical to TRBD2. Germline lookup yields CDR1 MNHEY and CDR2 SMNVEV (reference sequence). CDR3 length: 17 amino acids. Trimming at V came to 2 bases and at J to 6 bases, leaving 7 bases not matched to a gene. The CDR3 reads CASSLRGLAGVWDTQYF. CDR3 DNA: TGTGCCAGCAGTTTACGGGGACTAGCGGGAGTATGGGATACGCAGTATTTT.

This rearrangement joins TRBV18 to TRBJ1-1; the D gene is possibly TRBD1 (6 bases). The V gene lost 3 bases and the J gene lost 3 bases, with 11 bases spanning the gap. Per the germline V gene, CDR1 is KGHSH and CDR2 is LQKENI. The CDR3 sequence is 14 residues long. The DNA of the CDR3 is TGTGCCAGCTCACCGGGGGCGGGGGACACTGAAGCTTTCTTT. As protein: CASSPGAGDTEAFF.

This rearrangement joins TRBV2 to TRBJ1-4, with D uncertain. The V and J ends lost 4 bases and 5 bases respectively, with 11 bases between them. The germline gives CDR1 SNHLY, CDR2 FYNNEI. The CDR3 totals 14 residues. This CDR3 reads CASSASRNNEKLFF. CDR3 DNA: TGTGCCAGCAGTGCCTCGCGGAACAATGAAAAACTGTTTTTT.

This clone was observed a handful of times. The rearrangement uses TRBV30 and TRBJ1-4; perhaps TRBD1 as D (5 bases). V was cut by 1 base and J by 3 bases, with 6 bases left in between. Germline V CDR1 and CDR2: GTSNPN, SVGIG (reference sequence). The CDR3 is 13 amino acids. The CDR3 DNA is TGTGCCTGGAGTGGACAGTCTAATGAAAAACTGTTTTTT. It encodes CAWSGQSNEKLFF.

In its sample, this clone was seen many times. This chain uses TRBV7-2 with TRBJ1-6; unclear D gene. The V gene's germline CDR1 is SGHTA and CDR2 FQGNSA. V was trimmed by 5 bases and J by 7 bases, leaving 9 bases between them. This CDR3 has 13 residues. The DNA of the CDR3 is TGTGCCAGCAGCCCCTCAGTGAATTCACCCCTCCACTTT. Translation: CASSPSVNSPLHF.

V usage is TRBV5-1 and J usage is TRBJ2-5; D gene uncertain. The CDR3 has 13 amino acids. Trimming stripped 1 base from V and 1 base from J, with 5 bases between. Germline CDR1 SGHRS, CDR2 YFSETQ. DNA for the CDR3: TGCGCCAGCAGCTTGCAGTTCCAAGAGACCCAGTACTTC. Residues: CASSLQFQETQYF.

This clone showed up just a few times. The chain joins TRBV30 to TRBJ2-7, with 8 bases that match TRBD2. Germline assignment: CDR1 GTSNPN and CDR2 SVGIG (reference sequence). This CDR3 is 14 amino acids long. Germline trimming cut 2 bases from V and 4 bases from J; bases unmatched to any gene: 7. The CDR3 region is CAWSLGGEGYEQYF. The CDR3 nucleotides read TGTGCCTGGAGTCTCGGGGGGGAGGGATACGAGCAGTACTTC. The full variable domain, completed using reference TRBV30 and TRBJ2-7, is SQTIHQWPATLVQPVGSPLSLECTVEGTSNPNLYWYRQAAGRGLQLLFYSVGIGQISSEVPQNLSASRPQDRQFILSSKKLLLSDSGFYLCAWSLGGEGYEQYFGPGTRLTVT.

The chain links TRBV5-1 to TRBJ1-1, with TRBD1 identical over 7 bases. There are 16 residues in the CDR3. The junction had 5 bases not matched to a gene; V was cut back by 0 bases and J by 0 bases. Germline CDR1 reads SGHRS; CDR2 reads YFSETQ. The CDR3 reads CASSLDRGRLNTEAFF. The CDR3 DNA reads TGCGCCAGCAGCTTGGATAGGGGGCGGCTGAACACTGAAGCTTTCTTT.